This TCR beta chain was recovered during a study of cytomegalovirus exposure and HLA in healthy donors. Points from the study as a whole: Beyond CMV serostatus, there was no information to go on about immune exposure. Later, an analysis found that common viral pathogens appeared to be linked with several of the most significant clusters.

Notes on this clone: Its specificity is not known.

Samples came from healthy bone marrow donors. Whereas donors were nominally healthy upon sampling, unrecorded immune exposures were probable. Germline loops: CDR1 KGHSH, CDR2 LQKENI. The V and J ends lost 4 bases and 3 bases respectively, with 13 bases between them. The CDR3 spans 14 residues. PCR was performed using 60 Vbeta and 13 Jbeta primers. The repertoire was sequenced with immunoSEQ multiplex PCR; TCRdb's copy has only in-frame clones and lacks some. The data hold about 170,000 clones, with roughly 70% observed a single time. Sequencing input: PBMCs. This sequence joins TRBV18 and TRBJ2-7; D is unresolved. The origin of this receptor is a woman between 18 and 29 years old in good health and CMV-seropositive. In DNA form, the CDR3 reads TGTGCCAGCTCACACGATACCCCCGGCTACGAGCAGTACTTC. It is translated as CASSHDTPGYEQYF.